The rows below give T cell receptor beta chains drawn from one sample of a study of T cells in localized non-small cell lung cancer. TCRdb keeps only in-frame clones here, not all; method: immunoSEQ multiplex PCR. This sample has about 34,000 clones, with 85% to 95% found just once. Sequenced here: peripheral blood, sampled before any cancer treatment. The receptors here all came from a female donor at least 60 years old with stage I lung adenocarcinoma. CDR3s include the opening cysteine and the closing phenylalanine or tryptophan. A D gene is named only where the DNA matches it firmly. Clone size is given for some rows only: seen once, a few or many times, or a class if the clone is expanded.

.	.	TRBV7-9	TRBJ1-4	CASSPRRGAPGNEKLFF	TGTGCCAGCAGCCCGCGTCGGGGGGCGCCGGGTAATGAAAAACTGTTTTTT
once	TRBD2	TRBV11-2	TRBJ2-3	CASSLELAGASTDTQYF	TGTGCCAGCAGCTTAGAATTAGCGGGGGCCTCCACAGATACGCAGTATTTT
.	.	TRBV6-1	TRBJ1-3	CASSEAIAGNTIYF	TGTGCCAGCAGTGAAGCGATAGCTGGAAACACCATATATTTT
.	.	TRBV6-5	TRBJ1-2	CASSPQGRYGYTF	TGTGCCAGCAGCCCTCAGGGGAGGTATGGCTACACCTTC
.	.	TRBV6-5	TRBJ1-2	CASSYSPYGSGYTF	TGTGCCAGCAGTTACTCGCCGTACGGTAGTGGCTACACCTTC
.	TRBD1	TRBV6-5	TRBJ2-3	CASSYSRDRGRYTQYF	TGTGCCAGCAGTTACTCGAGGGACAGGGGGCGGTATACGCAGTATTTT
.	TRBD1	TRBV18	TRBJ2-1	CASSFGQGRNEQFF	TGTGCCAGCTCATTTGGACAGGGTAGAAATGAGCAGTTCTTC
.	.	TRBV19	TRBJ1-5	CASSTPEGTGNQPQHF	TGTGCCAGTAGTACCCCCGAGGGAACCGGCAATCAGCCCCAGCATTTT
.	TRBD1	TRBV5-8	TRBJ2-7	CASSLLGGTGSFGGYEQYF	TGTGCCAGCAGCTTGTTAGGTGGGACAGGGTCTTTCGGAGGATACGAGCAGTACTTC
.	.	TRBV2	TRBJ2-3	CASSESADTQYF	TGTGCCAGCAGTGAGTCAGCAGATACGCAGTATTTT
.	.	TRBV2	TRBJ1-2	CASSEGWLTSDGYTF	TGTGCCAGCAGTGAAGGGTGGTTGACTTCGGACGGCTACACCTTC
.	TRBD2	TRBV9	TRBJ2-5	CASSTGTSGKETQYF	TGTGCCAGCAGTACCGGGACTAGCGGGAAAGAGACCCAGTACTTC
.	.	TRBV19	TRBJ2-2	CASSPTSLYTGELFF	TGTGCCAGTAGTCCGACTAGTTTATACACCGGGGAGCTGTTTTTT
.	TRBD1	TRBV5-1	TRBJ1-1	CASSGTGGVGAFF	TGCGCCAGCAGCGGGACAGGAGGAGTTGGAGCTTTCTTT
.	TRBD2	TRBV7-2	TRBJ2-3	CASSLGGAGGRGDTQYF	TGTGCCAGCAGCTTAGGCGGAGCGGGGGGCCGCGGAGATACGCAGTATTTT
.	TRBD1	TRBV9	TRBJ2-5	CASSVQGARETQYF	TGTGCCAGCAGCGTACAGGGGGCGAGAGAGACCCAGTACTTC
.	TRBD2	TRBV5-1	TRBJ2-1	CASSLVAGFYNEQFF	TGCGCCAGCAGCTTGGTAGCGGGGTTCTACAATGAGCAGTTCTTC
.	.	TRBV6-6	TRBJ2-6	CASSPTSGDGANVLTF	TGTGCCAGCAGTCCAACCTCAGGGGATGGGGCCAACGTCCTGACTTTC
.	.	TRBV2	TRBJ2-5	CASSWTAEPQYF	TGTGCCAGCAGTTGGACAGCCGAACCCCAGTACTTC
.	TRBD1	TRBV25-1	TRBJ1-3	CASSESAGGNSGNTIYF	TGTGCCAGCAGTGAATCGGCAGGGGGAAATTCTGGAAACACCATATATTTT
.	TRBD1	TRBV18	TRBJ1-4	CASSPGTASEKLFF	TGTGCCAGCTCACCAGGGACAGCTAGTGAAAAACTGTTTTTT
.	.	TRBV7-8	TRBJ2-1	CASSLMGRSSYNEQFF	TGTGCCAGCAGCTTAATGGGGCGGAGCTCCTACAATGAGCAGTTCTTC
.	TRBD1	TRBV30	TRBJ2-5	CAWSLGQGRMETQYF	TGTGCCTGGAGTCTCGGACAGGGGAGGATGGAGACCCAGTACTTC
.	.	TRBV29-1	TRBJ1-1	CSVALSATEAFF	TGCAGCGTTGCCCTCAGTGCCACTGAAGCTTTCTTT
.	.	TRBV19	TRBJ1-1	CASSIIDTEAFF	TGTGCCAGTAGTATAATTGACACTGAAGCTTTCTTT
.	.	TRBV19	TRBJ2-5	CASSIGGAGLQETQYF	TGTGCCAGTAGTATTGGTGGGGCGGGTCTCCAAGAGACCCAGTACTTC
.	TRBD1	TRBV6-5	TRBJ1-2	CASRPQGESYGYTF	TGTGCCAGCAGACCCCAGGGGGAGTCCTATGGCTACACCTTC
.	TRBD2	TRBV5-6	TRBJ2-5	CASSHGLAGSQETQYF	TGTGCCAGCAGCCACGGACTAGCGGGGTCCCAAGAGACCCAGTACTTC
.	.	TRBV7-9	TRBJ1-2	CASSLNTGNYGYTF	TGTGCCAGCAGCTTAAACACCGGTAACTATGGCTACACCTTC
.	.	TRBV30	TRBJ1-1	CAWSVPALNTEAFF	TGTGCCTGGAGTGTACCAGCTTTGAACACTGAAGCTTTCTTT
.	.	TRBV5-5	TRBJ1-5	CASSADRLNQPQHF	TGTGCCAGCAGTGCGGACAGACTCAATCAGCCCCAGCATTTT
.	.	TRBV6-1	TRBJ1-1	CASSASPRHMNTEAFF	TGTGCCAGCAGTGCTTCACCGCGGCACATGAACACTGAAGCTTTCTTT
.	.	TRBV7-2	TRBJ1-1	CASSSRQNTEAFF	TGTGCCAGCAGCTCCAGACAGAACACTGAAGCTTTCTTT
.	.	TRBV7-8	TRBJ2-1	CASSMDGSSYNEQFF	TGTGCCAGCAGCATGGACGGGTCTTCCTACAATGAGCAGTTCTTC
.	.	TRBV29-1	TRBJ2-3	CSVVGTPTDTQYF	TGCAGCGTTGTGGGGACGCCCACAGATACGCAGTATTTT
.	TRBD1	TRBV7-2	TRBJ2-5	CASSLGDRARETQYF	TGTGCCAGCAGCTTAGGGGACAGGGCTCGAGAGACCCAGTACTTC
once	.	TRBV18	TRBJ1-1	CASSPGPLEAFF	TGTGCCAGCTCACCAGGGCCGCTTGAAGCTTTCTTT
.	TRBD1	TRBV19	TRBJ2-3	CASSITSGTGADTQYF	TGTGCCAGTAGTATAACCTCCGGGACAGGAGCAGATACGCAGTATTTT
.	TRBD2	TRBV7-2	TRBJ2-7	CASTPGGTFPYEQYF	TGTGCCAGCACCCCCGGGGGGACCTTCCCCTACGAGCAGTACTTC
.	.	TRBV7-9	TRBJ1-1	CASTSRRGRTEAFF	TGTGCCAGCACCTCGAGGCGGGGGAGAACTGAAGCTTTCTTT
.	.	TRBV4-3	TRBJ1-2	CASSLRGYGYTF	TGCGCCAGCAGCCTCCGAGGTTATGGCTACACCTTC
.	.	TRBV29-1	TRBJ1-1	CSSGEGGNTEAFF	TGCAGCTCCGGGGAGGGGGGGAACACTGAAGCTTTCTTT
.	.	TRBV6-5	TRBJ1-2	CASSEIRFYGYTF	TGTGCCAGCAGTGAAATTCGGTTTTATGGCTACACCTTC
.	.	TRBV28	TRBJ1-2	CASSLFAGDGYTF	TGTGCCAGCAGTTTATTCGCAGGGGATGGCTACACCTTC
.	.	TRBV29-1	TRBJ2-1	CSVTSNEQFF	TGCAGCGTTACGAGTAATGAGCAGTTCTTC
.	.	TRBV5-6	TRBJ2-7	CASSLPTGPYEQYF	TGTGCCAGCAGCTTGCCTACGGGACCATACGAGCAGTACTTC
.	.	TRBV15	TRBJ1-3	CATSRFDSISGNTIYF	TGTGCCACCAGCAGATTCGACAGTATCTCTGGAAACACCATATATTTT
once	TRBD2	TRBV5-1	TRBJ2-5	CASSPGTSGGSQETQYF	TGCGCCAGCAGCCCCGGGACTAGCGGGGGATCCCAAGAGACCCAGTACTTC
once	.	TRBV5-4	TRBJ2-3	CASSREADQSTDTQYF	TGTGCCAGCAGCCGAGAAGCAGACCAAAGCACAGATACGCAGTATTTT
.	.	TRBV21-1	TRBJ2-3	CASSGHLPTDTQYF	TGTGCCAGCAGCGGTCACCTCCCCACAGATACGCAGTATTTT
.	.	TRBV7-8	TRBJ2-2	CASSPRGGGTQSWVYTGELFF	TGTGCCAGCAGCCCGAGAGGGGGGGGAACACAGTCTTGGGTCTACACCGGGGAGCTGTTTTTT
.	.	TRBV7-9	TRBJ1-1	CASSSLSGNTEAFF	TGTGCCAGCAGCTCCCTCAGTGGAAACACTGAAGCTTTCTTT
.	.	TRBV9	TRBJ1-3	CASSVTRGSGNTIYF	TGTGCCAGCAGCGTCACAAGGGGCTCTGGAAACACCATATATTTT
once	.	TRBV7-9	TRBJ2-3	CASSLLAVSTDTQYF	TGTGCCAGCAGCTTATTAGCCGTCAGCACAGATACGCAGTATTTT